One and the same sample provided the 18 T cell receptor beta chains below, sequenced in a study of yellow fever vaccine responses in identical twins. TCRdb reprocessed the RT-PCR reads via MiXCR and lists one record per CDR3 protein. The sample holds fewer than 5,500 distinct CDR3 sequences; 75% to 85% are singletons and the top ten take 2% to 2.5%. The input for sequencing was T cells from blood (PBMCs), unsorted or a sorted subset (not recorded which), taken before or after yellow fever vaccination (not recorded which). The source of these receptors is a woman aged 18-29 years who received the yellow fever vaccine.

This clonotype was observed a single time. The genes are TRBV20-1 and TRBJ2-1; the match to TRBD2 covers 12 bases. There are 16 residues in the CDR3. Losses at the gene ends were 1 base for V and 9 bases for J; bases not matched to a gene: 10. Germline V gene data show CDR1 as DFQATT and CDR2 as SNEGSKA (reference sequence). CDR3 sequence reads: CSARGRLAGGQGEQFF. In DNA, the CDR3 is TGCAGTGCTAGAGGACGTCTAGCGGGAGGGCAGGGTGAGCAGTTCTTC.

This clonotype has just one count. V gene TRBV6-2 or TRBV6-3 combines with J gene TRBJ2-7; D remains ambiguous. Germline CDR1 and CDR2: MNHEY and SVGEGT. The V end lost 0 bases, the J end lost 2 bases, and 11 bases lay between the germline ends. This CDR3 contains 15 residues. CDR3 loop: CASSYSLQTTYEQYF. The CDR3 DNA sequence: TGTGCCAGCAGTTACTCTCTCCAAACGACCTACGAGCAGTACTTC.

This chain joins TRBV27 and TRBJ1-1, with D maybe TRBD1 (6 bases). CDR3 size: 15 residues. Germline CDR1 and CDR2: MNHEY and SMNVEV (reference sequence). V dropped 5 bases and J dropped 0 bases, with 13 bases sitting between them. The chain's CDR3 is CASSPPGHMNTEAFF. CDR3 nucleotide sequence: TGTGCCAGCAGTCCGCCGGGACATATGAACACTGAAGCTTTCTTT.

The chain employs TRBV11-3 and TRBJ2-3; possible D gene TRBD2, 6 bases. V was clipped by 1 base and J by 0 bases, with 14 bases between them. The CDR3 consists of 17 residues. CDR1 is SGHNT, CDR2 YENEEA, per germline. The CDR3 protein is CASSLGGLKSSTDTQYF. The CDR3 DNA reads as TGTGCCAGCAGCTTAGGGGGACTCAAATCTAGCACAGATACGCAGTATTTT. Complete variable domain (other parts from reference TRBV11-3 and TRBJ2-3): EAGVVQSPRYKIIEKKQPVAFWCNPISGHNTLYWYLQNLGQGPELLIRYENEEAVDDSQLPKDRFSAERLKGVDSTLKIQPAELGDSAVYLCASSLGGLKSSTDTQYFGPGTRLTVL.

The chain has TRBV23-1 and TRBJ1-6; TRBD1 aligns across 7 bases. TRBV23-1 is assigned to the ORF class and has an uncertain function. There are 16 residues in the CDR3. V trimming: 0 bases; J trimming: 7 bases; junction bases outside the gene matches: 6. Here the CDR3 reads CASSQSEGARNSPLHF. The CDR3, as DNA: TGCGCCAGCAGTCAATCCGAGGGGGCGCGCAATTCACCCCTCCACTTT.

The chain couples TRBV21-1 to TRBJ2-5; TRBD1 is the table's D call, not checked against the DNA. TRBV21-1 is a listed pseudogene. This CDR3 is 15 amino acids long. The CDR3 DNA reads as TGTGCCAGCAGCAACCGGGACAGGGGTCAAGAGACCCAGTACTTC. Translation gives CASSNRDRGQETQYF.

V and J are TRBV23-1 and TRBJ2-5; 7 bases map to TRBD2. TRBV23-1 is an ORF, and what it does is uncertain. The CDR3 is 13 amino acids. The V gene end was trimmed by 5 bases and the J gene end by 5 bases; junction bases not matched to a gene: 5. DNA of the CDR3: TGCGCCAGCAGTGGACTAGTTGTGGAGACCCAGTACTTC. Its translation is CASSGLVVETQYF.

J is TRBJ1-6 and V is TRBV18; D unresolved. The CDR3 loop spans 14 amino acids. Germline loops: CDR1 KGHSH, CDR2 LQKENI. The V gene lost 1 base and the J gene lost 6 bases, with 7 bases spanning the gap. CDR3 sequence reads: CASSPQGPNSPLHF. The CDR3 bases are TGTGCCAGCTCACCACAAGGCCCTAATTCACCCCTCCACTTT. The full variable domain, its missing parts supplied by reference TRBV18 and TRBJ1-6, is NAGVMQNPRHLVRRRGQEARLRCSPMKGHSHVYWYRQLPEEGLKFMVYLQKENIIDESGMPKERFSAEFPKEGPSILRIQQVVRGDSAAYFCASSPQGPNSPLHFGNGTRLTVT.

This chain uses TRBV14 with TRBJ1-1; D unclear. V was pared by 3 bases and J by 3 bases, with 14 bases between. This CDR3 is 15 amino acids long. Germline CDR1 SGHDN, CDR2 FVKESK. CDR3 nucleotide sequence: TGTGCCAGCAGCCATTATCTCCCGCGGGACACTGAAGCTTTCTTT. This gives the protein CASSHYLPRDTEAFF.

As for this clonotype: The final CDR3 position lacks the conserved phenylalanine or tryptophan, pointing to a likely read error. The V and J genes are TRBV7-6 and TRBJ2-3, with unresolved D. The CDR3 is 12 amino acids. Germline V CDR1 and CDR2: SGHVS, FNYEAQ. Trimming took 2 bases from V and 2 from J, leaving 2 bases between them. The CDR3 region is CASSLLTDTQYL. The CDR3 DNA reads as TGTGCCAGCAGCTTACTCACAGATACGCAGTATTTG.

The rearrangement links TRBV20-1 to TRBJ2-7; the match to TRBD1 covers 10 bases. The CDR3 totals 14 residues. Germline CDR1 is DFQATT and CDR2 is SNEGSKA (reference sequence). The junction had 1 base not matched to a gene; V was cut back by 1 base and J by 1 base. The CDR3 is CSARGQGASYEQYF. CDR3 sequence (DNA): TGCAGTGCTAGAGGACAGGGGGCATCCTACGAGCAGTACTTC.

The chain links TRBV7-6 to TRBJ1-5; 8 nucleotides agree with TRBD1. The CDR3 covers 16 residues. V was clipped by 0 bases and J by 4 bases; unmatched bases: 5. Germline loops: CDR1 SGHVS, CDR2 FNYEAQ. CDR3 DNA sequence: TGTGCCAGCAGCTTAGCCCCAGGGGGCGAAAATCAGCCCCAGCATTTT. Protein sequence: CASSLAPGGENQPQHF. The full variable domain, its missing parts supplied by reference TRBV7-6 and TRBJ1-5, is GAGVSQSPRYKVTKRGQDVALRCDPISGHVSLYWYRQALGQGPEFLTYFNYEAQQDKSGLPNDRFSAERPEGSISTLTIQRTEQRDSAMYRCASSLAPGGENQPQHFGDGTRLSIL.

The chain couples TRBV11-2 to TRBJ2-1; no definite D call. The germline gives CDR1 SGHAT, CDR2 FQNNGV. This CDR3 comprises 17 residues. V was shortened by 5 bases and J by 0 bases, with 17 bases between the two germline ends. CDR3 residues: CASSPRSTDLSYNEQFF. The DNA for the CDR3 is TGTGCCAGCAGCCCTAGGTCGACGGATCTCTCCTACAATGAGCAGTTCTTC.

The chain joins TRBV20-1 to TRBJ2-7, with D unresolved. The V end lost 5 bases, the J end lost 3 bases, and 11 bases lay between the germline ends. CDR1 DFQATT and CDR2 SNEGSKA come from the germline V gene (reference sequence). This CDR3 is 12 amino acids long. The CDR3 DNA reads TGCAGTGCTTTGGTACGGAGCTACGAGCAGTACTTC. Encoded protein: CSALVRSYEQYF.

The CDR3 bases are TGTGCCAGCAGTGTCCGGGAGACAGATACGCAGTATTTT. This gives the protein CASSVRETDTQYF. The chain combines TRBV11-1 with TRBJ2-3; D possibly corresponds to TRBD2 (6 bases). The CDR3 length is 13 residues. Trimming pared 6 bases from V and 3 bases from J, leaving 10 bases between. Germline CDR1 reads SGHAT; CDR2 reads FQDESV (reference sequence).

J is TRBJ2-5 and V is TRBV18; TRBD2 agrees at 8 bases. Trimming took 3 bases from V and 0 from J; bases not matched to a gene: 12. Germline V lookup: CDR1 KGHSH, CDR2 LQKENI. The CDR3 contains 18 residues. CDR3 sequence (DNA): TGTGCCAGCTCACCTAGCGGGGTTGGTCCACCGTACCAAGAGACCCAGTACTTC. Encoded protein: CASSPSGVGPPYQETQYF.

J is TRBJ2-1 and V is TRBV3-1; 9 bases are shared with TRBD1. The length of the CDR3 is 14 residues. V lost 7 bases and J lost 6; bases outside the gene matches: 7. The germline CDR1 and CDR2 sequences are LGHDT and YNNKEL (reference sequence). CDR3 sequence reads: CASNHRGLSNEQFF. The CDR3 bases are TGTGCCAGCAACCACAGGGGGCTGAGCAATGAGCAGTTCTTC.

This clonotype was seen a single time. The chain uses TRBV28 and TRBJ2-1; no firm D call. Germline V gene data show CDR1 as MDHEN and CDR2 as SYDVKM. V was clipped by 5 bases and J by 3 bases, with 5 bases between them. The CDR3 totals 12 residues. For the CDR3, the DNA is TGTGCCAGCAGTGGCCTCTACAATGAGCAGTTCTTC. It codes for CASSGLYNEQFF.